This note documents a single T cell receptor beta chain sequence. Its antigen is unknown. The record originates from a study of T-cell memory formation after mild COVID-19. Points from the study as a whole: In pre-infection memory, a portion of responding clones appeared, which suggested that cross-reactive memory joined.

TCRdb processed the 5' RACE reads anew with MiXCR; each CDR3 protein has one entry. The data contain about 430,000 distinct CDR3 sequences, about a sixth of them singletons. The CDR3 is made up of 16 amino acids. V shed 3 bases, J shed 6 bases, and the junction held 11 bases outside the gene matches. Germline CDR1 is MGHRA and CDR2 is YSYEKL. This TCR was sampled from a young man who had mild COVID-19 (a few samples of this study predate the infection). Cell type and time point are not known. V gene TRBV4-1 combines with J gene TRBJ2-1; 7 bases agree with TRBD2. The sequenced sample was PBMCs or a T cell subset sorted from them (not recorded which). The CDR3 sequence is CASSQGEVERGNEQFF. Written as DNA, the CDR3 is TGCGCCAGCAGCCAGGGGGAGGTGGAGCGGGGCAATGAGCAGTTCTTC.